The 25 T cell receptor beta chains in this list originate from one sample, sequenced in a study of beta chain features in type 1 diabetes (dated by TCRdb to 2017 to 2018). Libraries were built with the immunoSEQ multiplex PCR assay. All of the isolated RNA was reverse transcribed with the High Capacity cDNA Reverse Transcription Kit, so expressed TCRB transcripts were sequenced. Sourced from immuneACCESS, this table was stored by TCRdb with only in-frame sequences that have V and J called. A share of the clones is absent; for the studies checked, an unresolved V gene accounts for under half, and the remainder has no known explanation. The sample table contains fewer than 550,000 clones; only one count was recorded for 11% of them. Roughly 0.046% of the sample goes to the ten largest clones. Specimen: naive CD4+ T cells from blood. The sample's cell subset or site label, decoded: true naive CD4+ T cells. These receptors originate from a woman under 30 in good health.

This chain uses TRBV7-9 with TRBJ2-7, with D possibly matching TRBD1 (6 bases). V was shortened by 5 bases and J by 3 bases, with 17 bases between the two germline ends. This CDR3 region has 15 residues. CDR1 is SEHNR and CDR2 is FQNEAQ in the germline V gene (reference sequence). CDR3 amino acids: CASSSNTGFGYEQYF. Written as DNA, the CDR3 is TGTGCCAGCAGCAGTAATACAGGGTTTGGCTACGAGCAGTACTTC.

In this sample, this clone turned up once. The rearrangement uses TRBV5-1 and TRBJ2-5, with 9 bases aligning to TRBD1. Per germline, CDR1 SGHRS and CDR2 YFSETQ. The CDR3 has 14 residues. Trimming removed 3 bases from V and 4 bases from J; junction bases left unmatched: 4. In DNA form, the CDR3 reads TGCGCCAGCAGCTACCGACAGGGGGGAGAGACCCAGTACTTC. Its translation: CASSYRQGGETQYF.

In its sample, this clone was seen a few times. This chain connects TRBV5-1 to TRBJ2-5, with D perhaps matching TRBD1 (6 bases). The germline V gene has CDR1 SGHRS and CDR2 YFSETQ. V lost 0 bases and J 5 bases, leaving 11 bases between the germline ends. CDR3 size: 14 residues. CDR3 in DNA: TGCGCCAGCAGCTTGGCCCAGGGGAAGGAGACCCAGTACTTC. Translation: CASSLAQGKETQYF.

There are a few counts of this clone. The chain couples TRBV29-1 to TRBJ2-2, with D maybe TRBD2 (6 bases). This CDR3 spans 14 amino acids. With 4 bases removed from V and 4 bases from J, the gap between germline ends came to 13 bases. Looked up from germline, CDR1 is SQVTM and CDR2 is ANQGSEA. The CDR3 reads CSVAERAFTGELFF. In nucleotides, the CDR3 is TGCAGCGTTGCGGAGCGGGCCTTCACCGGGGAGCTGTTTTTT.

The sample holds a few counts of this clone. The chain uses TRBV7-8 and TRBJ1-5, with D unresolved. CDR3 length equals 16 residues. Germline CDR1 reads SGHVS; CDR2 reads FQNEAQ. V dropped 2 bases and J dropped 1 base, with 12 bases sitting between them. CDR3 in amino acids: CASSLLTGSSNQPQHF. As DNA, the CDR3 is TGTGCCAGCAGCTTATTGACCGGGTCGAGCAATCAGCCCCAGCATTTT.

The CDR3 DNA follows: TGTGCCAGCAGCGTAGACGGGAGCTCCTACGAGCAGTACTTC. Translation gives CASSVDGSSYEQYF. The chain carries TRBV9 and TRBJ2-5; perhaps TRBD2 as D (6 bases). The J call could be wrong; TRBJ2-7 is a better fit for the DNA end. Germline V gene sequence: CDR1 SGDLS, CDR2 YYNGEE. The CDR3 has 14 amino acids.

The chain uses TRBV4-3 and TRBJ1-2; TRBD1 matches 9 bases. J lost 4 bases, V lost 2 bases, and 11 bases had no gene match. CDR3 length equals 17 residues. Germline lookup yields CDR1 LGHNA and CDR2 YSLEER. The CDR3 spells CASSQTFRDREVYGYTF. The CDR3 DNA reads TGCGCCAGCAGCCAAACATTTCGGGACAGGGAAGTCTATGGCTACACCTTC.

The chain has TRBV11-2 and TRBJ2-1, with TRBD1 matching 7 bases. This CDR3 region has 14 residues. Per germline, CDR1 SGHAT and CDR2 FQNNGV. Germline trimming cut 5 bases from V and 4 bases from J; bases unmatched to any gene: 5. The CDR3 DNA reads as TGTGCCAGCAGCAAGGGACAGCAGTACAATGAGCAGTTCTTC. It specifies CASSKGQQYNEQFF.

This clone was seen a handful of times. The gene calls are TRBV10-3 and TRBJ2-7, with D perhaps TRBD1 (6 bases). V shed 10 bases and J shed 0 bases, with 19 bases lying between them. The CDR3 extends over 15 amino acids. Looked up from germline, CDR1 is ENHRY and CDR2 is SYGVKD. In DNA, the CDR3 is TGTGCCACGCGCCAAGTGGTAGGGGGCTCCTACGAGCAGTACGTC. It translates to CATRQVVGGSYEQYV.

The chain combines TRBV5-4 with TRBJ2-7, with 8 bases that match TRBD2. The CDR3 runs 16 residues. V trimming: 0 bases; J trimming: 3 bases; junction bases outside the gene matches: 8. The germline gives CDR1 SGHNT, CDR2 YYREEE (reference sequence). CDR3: CASSLGHGRASYEQYF. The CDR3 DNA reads TGTGCCAGCAGCTTGGGTCACGGGAGGGCCAGCTACGAGCAGTACTTC. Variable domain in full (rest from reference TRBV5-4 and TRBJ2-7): ETGVTQSPTHLIKTRGQQVTLRCSSQSGHNTVSWYQQALGQGPQFIFQYYREEENGRGNFPPRFSGLQFPNYSSELNVNALELDDSALYLCASSLGHGRASYEQYFGPGTRLTVT.

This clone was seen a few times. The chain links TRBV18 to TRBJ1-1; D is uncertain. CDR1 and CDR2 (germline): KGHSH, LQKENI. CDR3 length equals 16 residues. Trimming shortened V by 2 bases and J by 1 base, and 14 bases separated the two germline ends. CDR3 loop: CASSPNSRGGNTEAFF. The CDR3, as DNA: TGTGCCAGCTCACCAAACAGCCGGGGAGGGAACACTGAAGCTTTCTTT.

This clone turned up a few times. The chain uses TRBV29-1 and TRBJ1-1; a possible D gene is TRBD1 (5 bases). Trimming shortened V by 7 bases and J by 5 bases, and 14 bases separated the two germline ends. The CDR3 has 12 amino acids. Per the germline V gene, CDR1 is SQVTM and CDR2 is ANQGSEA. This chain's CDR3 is CSASQQVTEAFF. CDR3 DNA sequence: TGCAGCGCCTCGCAACAGGTGACTGAAGCTTTCTTT.

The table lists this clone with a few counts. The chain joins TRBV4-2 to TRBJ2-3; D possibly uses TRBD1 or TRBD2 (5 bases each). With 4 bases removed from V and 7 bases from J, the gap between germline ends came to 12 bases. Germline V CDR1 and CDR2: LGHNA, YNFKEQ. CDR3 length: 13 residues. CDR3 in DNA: TGTGCCAGCAGCCTTCCCGGGACGTATACGCAGTATTTT. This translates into CASSLPGTYTQYF.

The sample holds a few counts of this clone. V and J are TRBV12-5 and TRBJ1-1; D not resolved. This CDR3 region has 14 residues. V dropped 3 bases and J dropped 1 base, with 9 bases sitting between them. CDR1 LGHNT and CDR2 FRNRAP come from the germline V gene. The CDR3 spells CASGLHTANTEAFF. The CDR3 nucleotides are TGTGCTAGTGGTTTACATACGGCGAACACTGAAGCTTTCTTT. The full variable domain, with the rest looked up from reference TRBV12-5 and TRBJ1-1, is DARVTQTPRHKVTEMGQEVTMRCQPILGHNTVFWYRQTMMQGLELLAYFRNRAPLDDSGMPKDRFSAEMPDATLATLKIQPSEPRDSAVYFCASGLHTANTEAFFGQGTRLTVV.

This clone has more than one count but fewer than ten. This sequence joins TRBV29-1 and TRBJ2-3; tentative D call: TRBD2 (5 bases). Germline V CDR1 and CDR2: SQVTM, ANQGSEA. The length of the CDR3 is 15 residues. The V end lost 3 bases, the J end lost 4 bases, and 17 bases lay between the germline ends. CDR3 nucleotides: TGCAGCGTTGATCACAGCGGAGAGGGAGCAGATACGCAGTATTTT. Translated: CSVDHSGEGADTQYF.

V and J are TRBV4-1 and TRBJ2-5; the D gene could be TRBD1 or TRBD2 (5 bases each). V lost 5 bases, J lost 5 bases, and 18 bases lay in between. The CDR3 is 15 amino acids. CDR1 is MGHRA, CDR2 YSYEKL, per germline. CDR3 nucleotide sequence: TGCGCCAGCAGCAAAGGACGTAGTTGGGGGGAGACCCAGTACTTC. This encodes CASSKGRSWGETQYF.

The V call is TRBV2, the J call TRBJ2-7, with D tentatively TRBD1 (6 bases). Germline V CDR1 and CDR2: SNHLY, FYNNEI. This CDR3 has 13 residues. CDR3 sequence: CVSSADSPDEQYV. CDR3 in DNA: TGTGTCAGCAGTGCGGACAGCCCCGACGAGCAGTACGTC.

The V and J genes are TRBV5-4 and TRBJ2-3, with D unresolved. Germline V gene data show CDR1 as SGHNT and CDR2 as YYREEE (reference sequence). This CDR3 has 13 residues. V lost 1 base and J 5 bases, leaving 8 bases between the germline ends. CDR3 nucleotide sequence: TGTGCCAGCAGCTTGCCGGATGGAGATACGCAGTATTTT. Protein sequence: CASSLPDGDTQYF.

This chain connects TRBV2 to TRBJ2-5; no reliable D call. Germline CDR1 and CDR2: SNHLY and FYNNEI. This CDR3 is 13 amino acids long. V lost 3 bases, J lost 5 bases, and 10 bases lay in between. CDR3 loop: CASSEGIHETQYF. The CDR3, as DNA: TGTGCCAGCAGTGAGGGTATTCACGAGACCCAGTACTTC.

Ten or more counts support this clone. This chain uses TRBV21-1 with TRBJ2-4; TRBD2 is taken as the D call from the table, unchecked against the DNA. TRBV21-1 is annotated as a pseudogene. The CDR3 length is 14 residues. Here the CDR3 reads CASWRGEGKNIQYF. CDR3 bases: TGTGCCAGCTGGAGGGGCGAGGGCAAAAACATTCAGTACTTC.

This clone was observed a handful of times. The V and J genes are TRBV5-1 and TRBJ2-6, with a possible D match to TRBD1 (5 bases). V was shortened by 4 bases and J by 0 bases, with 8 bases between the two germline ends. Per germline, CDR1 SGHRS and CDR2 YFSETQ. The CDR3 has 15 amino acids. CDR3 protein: CASSSDSSGANVLTF. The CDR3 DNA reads TGCGCCAGCAGCAGTGACAGCTCTGGGGCCAACGTCCTGACTTTC.

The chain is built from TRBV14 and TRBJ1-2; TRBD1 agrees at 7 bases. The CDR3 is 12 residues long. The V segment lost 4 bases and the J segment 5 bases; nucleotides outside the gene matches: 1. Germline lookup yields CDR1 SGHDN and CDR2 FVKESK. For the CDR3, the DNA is TGTGCCAGCAGCCGGACAGGATATGGCTACACCTTC. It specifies CASSRTGYGYTF.

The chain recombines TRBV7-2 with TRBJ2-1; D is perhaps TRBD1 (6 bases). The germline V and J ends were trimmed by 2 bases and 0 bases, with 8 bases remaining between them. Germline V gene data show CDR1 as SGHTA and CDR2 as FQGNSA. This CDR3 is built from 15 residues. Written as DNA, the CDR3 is TGTGCCAGCAGCTTATCAGGGGACTCCTACAATGAGCAGTTCTTC. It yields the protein CASSLSGDSYNEQFF.

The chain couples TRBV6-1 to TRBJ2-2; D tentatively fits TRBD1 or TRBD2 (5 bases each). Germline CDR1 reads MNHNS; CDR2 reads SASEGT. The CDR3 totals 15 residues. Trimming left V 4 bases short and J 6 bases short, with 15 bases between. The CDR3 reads CASSGTQLGAGELFF. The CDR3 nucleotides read TGTGCCAGCAGTGGGACTCAGCTGGGGGCCGGGGAGCTGTTTTTT.

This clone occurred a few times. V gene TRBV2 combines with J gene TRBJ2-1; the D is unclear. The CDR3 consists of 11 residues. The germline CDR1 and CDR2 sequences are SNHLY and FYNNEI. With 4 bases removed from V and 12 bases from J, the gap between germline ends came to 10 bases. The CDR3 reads CASSGQRLQFF. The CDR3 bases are TGTGCCAGCAGTGGACAACGCTTGCAGTTCTTC.